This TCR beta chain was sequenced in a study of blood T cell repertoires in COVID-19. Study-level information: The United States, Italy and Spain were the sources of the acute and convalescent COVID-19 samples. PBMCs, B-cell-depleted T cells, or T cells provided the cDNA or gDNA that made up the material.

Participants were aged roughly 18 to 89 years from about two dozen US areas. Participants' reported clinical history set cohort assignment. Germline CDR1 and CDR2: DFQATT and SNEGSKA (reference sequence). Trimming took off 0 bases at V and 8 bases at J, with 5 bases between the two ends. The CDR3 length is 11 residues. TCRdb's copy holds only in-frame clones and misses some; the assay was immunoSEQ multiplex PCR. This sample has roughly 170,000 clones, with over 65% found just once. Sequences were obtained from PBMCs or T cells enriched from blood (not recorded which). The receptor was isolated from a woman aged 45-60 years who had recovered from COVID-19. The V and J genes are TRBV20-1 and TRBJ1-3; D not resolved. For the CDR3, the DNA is TGCAGTGCTAGAGACCAGTACACCATATATTTT. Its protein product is CSARDQYTIYF.